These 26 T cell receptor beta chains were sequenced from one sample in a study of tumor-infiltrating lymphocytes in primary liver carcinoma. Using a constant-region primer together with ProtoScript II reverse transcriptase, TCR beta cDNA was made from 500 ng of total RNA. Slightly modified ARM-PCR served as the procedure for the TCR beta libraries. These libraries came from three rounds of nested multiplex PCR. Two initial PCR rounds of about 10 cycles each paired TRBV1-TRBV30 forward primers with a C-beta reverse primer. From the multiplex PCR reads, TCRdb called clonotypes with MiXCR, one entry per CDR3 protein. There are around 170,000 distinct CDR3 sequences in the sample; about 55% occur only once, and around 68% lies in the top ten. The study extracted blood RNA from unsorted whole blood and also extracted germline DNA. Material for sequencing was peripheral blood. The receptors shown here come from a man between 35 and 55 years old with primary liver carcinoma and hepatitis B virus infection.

CDR3 protein: CASSGGKDTQYF. The CDR3 bases are TGTGCCAGCAGTGGCGGAAAAGATACGCAGTATTTT. The V and J genes are TRBV2 and TRBJ2-3; no clear D. The CDR3 sequence is 12 residues long. Germline V gene sequence: CDR1 SNHLY, CDR2 FYNNEI. The V end lost 4 bases, the J end lost 5 bases, and 7 bases lay between the germline ends.

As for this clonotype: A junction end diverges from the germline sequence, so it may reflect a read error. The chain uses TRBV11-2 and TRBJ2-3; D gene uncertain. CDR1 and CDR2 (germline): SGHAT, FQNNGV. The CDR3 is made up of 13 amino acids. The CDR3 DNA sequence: TGTGCCAGCAGCTTAGTGATCGCAGATACACAGTATTTT. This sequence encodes CASSLVIADTQYF.

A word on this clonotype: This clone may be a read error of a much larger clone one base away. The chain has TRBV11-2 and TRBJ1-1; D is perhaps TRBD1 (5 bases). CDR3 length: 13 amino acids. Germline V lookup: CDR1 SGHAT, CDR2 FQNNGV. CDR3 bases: TGTGCCAGCAGTCAGGCAGGGCTGACTGAAACTTTCTTT. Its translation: CASSQAGLTETFF.

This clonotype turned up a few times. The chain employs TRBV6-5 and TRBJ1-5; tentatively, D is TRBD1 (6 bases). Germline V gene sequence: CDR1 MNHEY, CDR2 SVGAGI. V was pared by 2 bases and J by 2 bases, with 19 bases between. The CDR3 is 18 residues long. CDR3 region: CASSYDLGYRDGNQPQHF. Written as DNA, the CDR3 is TGTGCCAGCAGTTACGACTTAGGTTACAGGGATGGCAATCAGCCCCAGCATTTT.

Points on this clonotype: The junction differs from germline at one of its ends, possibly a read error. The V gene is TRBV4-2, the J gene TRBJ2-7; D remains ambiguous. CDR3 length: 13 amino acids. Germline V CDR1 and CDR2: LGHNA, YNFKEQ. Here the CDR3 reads CVSSPAVSGEQYF. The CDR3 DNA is TGTGTCAGCAGCCCCGCAGTATCGGGCGAGCAATACTTC.

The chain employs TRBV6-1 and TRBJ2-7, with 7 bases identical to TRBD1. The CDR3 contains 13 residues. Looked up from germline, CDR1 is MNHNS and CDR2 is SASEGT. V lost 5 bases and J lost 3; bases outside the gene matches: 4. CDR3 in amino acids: CASSSQGYYEQYF. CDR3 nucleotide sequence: TGTGCCAGCAGTTCACAGGGGTACTACGAGCAGTACTTC.

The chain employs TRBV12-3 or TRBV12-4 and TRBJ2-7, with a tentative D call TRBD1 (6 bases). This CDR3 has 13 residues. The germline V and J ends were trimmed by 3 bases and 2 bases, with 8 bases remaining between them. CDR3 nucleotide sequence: TGTGCCAGCAGTTTGGGACAAACCTACGAGCAGTACTTC. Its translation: CASSLGQTYEQYF.

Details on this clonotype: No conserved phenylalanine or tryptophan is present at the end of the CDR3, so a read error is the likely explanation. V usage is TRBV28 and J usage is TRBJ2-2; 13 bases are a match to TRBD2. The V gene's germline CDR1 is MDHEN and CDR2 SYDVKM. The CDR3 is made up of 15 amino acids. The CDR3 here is CTSRWTSGSTGELFS. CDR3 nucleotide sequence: TGTACCAGCAGATGGACTAGCGGGAGCACCGGGGAGCTGTTTTCT.

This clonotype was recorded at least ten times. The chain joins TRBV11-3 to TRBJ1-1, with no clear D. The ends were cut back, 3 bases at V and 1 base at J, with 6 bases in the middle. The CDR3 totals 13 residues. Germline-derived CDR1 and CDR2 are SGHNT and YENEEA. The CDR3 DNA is TGTGCCAGCAGCTTGCTCCCGAACACTGAAGCTTTCTTT. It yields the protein CASSLLPNTEAFF.

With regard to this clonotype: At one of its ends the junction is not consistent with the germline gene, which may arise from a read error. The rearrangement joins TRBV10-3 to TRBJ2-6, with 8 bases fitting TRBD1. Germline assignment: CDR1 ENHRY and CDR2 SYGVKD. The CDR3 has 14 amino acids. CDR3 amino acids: CGISGQGGANVLTF. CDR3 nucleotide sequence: TGTGGCATCAGCGGACAGGGAGGGGCCAACGTCCTGACTTTC.

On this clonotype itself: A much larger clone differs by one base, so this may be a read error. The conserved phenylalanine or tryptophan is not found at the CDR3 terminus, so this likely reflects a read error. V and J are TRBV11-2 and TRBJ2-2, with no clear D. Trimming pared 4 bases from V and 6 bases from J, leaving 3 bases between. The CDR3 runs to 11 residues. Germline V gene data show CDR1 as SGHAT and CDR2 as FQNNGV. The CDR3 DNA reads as TGTGCCAGCAGCTACGCCGGGGAGCTGTTTTTA. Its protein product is CASSYAGELFL.

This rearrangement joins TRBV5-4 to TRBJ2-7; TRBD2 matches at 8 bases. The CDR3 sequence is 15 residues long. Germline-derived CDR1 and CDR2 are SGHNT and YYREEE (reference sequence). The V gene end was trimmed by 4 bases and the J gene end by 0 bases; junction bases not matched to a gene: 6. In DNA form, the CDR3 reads TGTGCCAGCAGCCCTACACTAGCGGACTCCTACGAGCAGTACTTC. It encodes CASSPTLADSYEQYF.

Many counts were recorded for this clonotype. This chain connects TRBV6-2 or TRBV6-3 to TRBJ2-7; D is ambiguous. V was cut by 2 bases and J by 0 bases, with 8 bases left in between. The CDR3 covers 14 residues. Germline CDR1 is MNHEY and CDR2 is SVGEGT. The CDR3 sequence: CASSYRANSYEQYF. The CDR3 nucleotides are TGTGCCAGCAGTTACAGGGCTAACTCCTACGAGCAGTACTTC.

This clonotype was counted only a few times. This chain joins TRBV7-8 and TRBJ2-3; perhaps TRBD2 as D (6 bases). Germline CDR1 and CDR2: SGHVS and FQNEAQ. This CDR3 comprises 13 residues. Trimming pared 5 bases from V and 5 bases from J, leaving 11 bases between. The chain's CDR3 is CASSAEEGDTQYF. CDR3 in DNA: TGTGCCAGCAGCGCGGAGGAGGGAGATACGCAGTATTTT.

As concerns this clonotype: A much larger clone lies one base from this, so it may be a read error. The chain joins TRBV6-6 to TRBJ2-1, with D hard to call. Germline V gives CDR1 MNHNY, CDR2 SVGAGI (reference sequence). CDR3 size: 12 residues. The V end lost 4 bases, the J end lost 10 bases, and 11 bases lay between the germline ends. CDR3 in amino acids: CASSSHLQEQFF. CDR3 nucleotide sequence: TGTGCCAGCAGTTCTCACCTTCAGGAGCAGTTCTTC.

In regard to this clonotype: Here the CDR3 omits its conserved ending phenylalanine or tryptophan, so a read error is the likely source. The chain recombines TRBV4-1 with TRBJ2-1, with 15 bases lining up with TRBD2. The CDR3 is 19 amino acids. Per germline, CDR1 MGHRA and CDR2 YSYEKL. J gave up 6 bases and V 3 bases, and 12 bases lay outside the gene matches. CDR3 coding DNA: TGCGCCAGCAGCCATAAGGGACTAGCGGGAGGAGGAGTGGGCAATGAGCAGTTCATC. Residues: CASSHKGLAGGGVGNEQFI.

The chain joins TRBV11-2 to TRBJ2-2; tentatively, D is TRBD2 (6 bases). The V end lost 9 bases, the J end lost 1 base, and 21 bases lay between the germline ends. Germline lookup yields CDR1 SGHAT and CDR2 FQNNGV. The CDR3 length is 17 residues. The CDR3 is CASSGGLPERNTGELFF. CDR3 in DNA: TGTGCCAGTAGCGGAGGACTACCGGAGCGGAACACCGGGGAGCTGTTTTTT.

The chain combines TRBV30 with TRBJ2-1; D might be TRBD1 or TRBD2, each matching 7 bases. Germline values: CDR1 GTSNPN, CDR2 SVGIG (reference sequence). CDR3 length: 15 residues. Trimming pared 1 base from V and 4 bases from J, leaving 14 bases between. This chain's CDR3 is CAWSAGRGGYNEQFF. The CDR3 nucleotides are TGTGCCTGGAGTGCGGGCAGGGGGGGTTACAATGAGCAGTTCTTC.

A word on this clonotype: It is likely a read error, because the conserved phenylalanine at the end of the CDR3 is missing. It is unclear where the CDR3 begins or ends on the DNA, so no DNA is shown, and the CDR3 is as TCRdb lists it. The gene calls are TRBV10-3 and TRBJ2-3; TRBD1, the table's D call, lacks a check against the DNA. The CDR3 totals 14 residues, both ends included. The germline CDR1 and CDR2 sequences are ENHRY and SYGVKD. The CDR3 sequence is CAISDPERDGGGYS.

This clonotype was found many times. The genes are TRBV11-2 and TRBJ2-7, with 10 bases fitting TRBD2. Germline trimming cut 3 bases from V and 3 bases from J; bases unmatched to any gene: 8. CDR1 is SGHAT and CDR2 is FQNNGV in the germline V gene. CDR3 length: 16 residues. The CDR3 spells CASSLTEVAGGYEQYF. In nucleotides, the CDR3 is TGTGCCAGCAGCTTGACCGAGGTAGCGGGAGGCTACGAGCAGTACTTC. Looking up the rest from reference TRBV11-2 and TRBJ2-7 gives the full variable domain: EAGVAQSPRYKIIEKRQSVAFWCNPISGHATLYWYQQILGQGPKLLIQFQNNGVVDDSQLPKDRFSAERLKGVDSTLKIQPAKLEDSAVYLCASSLTEVAGGYEQYFGPGTRLTVT.

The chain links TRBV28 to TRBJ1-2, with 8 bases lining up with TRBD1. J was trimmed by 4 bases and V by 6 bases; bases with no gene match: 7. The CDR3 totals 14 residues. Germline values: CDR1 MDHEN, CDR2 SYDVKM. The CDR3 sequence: CASSLGQGFYGYTF. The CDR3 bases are TGTGCCAGCAGCCTTGGACAGGGTTTCTATGGCTACACCTTC.

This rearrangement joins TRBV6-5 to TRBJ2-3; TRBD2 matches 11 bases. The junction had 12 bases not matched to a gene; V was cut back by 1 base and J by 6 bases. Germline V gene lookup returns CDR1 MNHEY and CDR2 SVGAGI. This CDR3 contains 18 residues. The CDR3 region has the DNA TGTGCCAGCAGTTACTGGGGGGGGGCTAGCGGGAGGTGGGATACGCAGTATTTT. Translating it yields CASSYWGGASGRWDTQYF.

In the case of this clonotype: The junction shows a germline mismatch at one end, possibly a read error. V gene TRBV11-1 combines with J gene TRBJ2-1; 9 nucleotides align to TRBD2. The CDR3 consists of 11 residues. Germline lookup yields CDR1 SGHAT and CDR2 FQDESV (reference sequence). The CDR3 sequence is CVSSLAGERFF. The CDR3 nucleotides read TGTGTCAGCAGCTTAGCGGGAGAGCGGTTCTTC.

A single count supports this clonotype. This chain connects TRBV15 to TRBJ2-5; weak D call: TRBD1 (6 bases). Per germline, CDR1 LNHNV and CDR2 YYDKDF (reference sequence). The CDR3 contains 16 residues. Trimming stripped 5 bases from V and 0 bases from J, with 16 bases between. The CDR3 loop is CATSERTDQYQETQYF. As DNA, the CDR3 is TGTGCCACCAGCGAGCGGACAGATCAGTACCAAGAGACCCAGTACTTC.

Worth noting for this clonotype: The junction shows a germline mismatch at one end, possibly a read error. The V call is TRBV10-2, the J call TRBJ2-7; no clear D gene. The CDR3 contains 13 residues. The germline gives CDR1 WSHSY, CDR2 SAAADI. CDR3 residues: CANSGLEAREQYF. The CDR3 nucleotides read TGCGCCAACAGTGGCCTAGAGGCGCGGGAGCAGTACTTC.

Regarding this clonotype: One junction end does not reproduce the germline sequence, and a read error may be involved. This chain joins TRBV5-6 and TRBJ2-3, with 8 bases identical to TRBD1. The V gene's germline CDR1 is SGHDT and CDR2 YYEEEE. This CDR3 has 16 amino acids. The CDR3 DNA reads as TGTGCCAGCAGCCGGAGGACAGGGAGAGCCTTGGGTACGCACTATTTT. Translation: CASSRRTGRALGTHYF. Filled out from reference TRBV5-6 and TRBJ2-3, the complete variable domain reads DAGVTQSPTHLIKTRGQQVTLRCSPKSGHDTVSWYQQALGQGPQFIFQYYEEEERQRGNFPDRFSGHQFPNYSSELNVNALLLGDSALYLCASSRRTGRALGTHYFGPGTRLTVL.